Listed here are 6 T cell receptor beta chains from one sample, sequenced in a study of CD8 T cells in Susac syndrome. Random hexamers were used to reverse transcribe the RNA input (roughly 0.5 to 1 ug). TCRdb ran MiXCR on the immunoSEQ multiplex PCR reads and lists one entry per CDR3 protein. Of 110,000 or so distinct CDR3 sequences listed, 95% to 98% are singletons. Sequenced: CD4+ T cells from PBMCs. Receptors originate from a human donor in good health.

This clonotype was observed a single time. This rearrangement joins TRBV7-3 to TRBJ2-3; TRBD1 matches at 7 bases. The CDR3 runs 14 residues. J was trimmed by 1 base and V by 3 bases; bases with no gene match: 1. CDR1 is SGHTA, CDR2 FQGTGA, per germline. The CDR3 region has the DNA TGTGCCAGCAGCTTCGACAGGGGCACAGATACGCAGTATTTT. Residues: CASSFDRGTDTQYF.

The chain has TRBV7-8 and TRBJ1-4; 8 nucleotides line up with TRBD1. V lost 6 bases to trimming and J lost 7 bases; unmatched junction nucleotides: 7. Germline assignment: CDR1 SGHVS and CDR2 FQNEAQ. CDR3 length: 14 amino acids. This CDR3 is CASSLYRGGEKLFF. CDR3 nucleotides: TGTGCCAGCAGTCTATACAGGGGGGGTGAAAAACTGTTTTTT. Variable domain in full (rest from reference TRBV7-8 and TRBJ1-4): GAGVSQSPRYKVAKRGQDVALRCDPISGHVSLFWYQQALGQGPEFLTYFQNEAQLDKSGLPSDRFFAERPEGSVSTLKIQRTQQEDSAVYLCASSLYRGGEKLFFGSGTQLSVL.

This clonotype is a singleton in its sample. J is TRBJ1-1 and V is TRBV29-1; TRBD1 matches at 8 bases. The germline V gene has CDR1 SQVTM and CDR2 ANQGSEA. After removal of 6 bases from V and 0 bases from J, the junction contained 3 bases not matched to a gene. The CDR3 spans 13 residues. CDR3 amino acids: CSVRQGLNTEAFF. The CDR3 region has the DNA TGCAGCGTAAGACAGGGGCTGAACACTGAAGCTTTCTTT.

The genes are TRBV29-1 and TRBJ1-1, with D unresolved. V was pared by 6 bases and J by 4 bases, with 6 bases between. Germline assignment: CDR1 SQVTM and CDR2 ANQGSEA. CDR3 length equals 10 residues. The DNA of the CDR3 is TGCAGCGTAGTGATCACTGAAGCTTTCTTT. It is translated as CSVVITEAFF. Together with reference TRBV29-1 and TRBJ1-1, the CDR3 gives the full variable domain: SAVISQKPSRDICQRGTSLTIQCQVDSQVTMMFWYRQQPGQSLTLIATANQGSEATYESGFVIDKFPISRPNLTFSTLTVSNMSPEDSSIYLCSVVITEAFFGQGTRLTVV.

The chain is built from TRBV20-1 and TRBJ2-7, with D perhaps given as TRBD1 or TRBD2 (5 bases each). The germline CDR1 and CDR2 sequences are DFQATT and SNEGSKA (reference sequence). V was trimmed by 2 bases and J by 3 bases, leaving 14 bases between them. The CDR3 is 14 amino acids. The CDR3 protein is CSARKRGANYEQYF. Here the CDR3 DNA reads TGCAGTGCTAGAAAACGAGGGGCGAACTACGAGCAGTACTTC.

This clonotype was counted a single time. V usage is TRBV28 and J usage is TRBJ2-1, with 10 bases aligning to TRBD1. Germline assignment: CDR1 MDHEN and CDR2 SYDVKM. The V and J ends lost 4 bases and 4 bases, in that order; junction bases with no gene match: 4. CDR3 length equals 15 residues. CDR3 nucleotides: TGTGCCAGCAGTTCGACAGGGGGCCGGTACAATGAGCAGTTCTTC. It is translated as CASSSTGGRYNEQFF.